Following are 20 T cell receptor beta chains from one sample sequenced in a study of blood T cell repertoires in COVID-19. Some clones are missing from TCRdb's copy, which holds only in-frame ones; the method was immunoSEQ multiplex PCR. The sample has under 300,000 clones; approximately 84% are singletons. Sequencing was done on a sample of peripheral blood. The receptor set was obtained from a man in his fifties or sixties with acute or convalescent COVID-19.

This rearrangement joins TRBV4-2 to TRBJ2-1; no firm D call. Germline lookup yields CDR1 LGHNA and CDR2 YNFKEQ. This CDR3 has 11 residues. The V end lost 5 bases, the J end lost 9 bases, and 8 bases lay between the germline ends. Written as DNA, the CDR3 is TGTGCCAGCAGCTCCAGGTTTGAGCAGTTCTTC. It translates to CASSSRFEQFF.

The chain carries TRBV5-4 and TRBJ2-7; the match to TRBD1 covers 7 bases. CDR3 size: 14 residues. Germline V gene sequence: CDR1 SGHNT, CDR2 YYREEE (reference sequence). Trimming at V came to 3 bases and at J to 1 base, leaving 4 bases not matched to a gene. CDR3 sequence (DNA): TGTGCCAGCAGCTGGGGACAGAGATCCTACGAGCAGTACTTC. Encoded protein: CASSWGQRSYEQYF.

CDR3 protein: CASGLVIGAQETQYF. The CDR3 region has the DNA TGTGCTAGTGGTTTGGTAATTGGGGCTCAAGAGACCCAGTACTTC. This chain links TRBV12-5 with TRBJ2-5; possibly TRBD1 for D (5 bases). The CDR3 consists of 15 residues. The ends were cut back, 0 bases at V and 2 bases at J, with 10 bases in the middle. Germline V gives CDR1 LGHNT, CDR2 FRNRAP.

Only one count was recorded for this clone. The chain employs TRBV24-1 and TRBJ1-2; 7 nucleotides agree with TRBD1. CDR1 is KGHDR and CDR2 is SFDVKD in the germline V gene. The ends lost 3 bases at V and 3 bases at J; junction bases unmatched: 9. The CDR3 loop spans 16 amino acids. The CDR3 protein is CATSDPSRTGDYGYTF. In DNA, the CDR3 is TGTGCCACCAGTGATCCTTCTCGGACAGGAGACTATGGCTACACCTTC.

The chain couples TRBV5-4 to TRBJ2-3; TRBD2 matches 9 bases. Per the germline V gene, CDR1 is SGHNT and CDR2 is YYREEE (reference sequence). The CDR3 totals 17 residues. J was trimmed by 9 bases and V by 0 bases; bases with no gene match: 14. In nucleotides, the CDR3 is TGTGCCAGCAGCTTGGTTTCTGGCGGGGGGGTCCCGTGGACGCAGTATTTT. As protein: CASSLVSGGGVPWTQYF.

Only a few counts were recorded for this clone. The CDR3 is CASSYMEGQPQHF. Here the CDR3 DNA reads TGTGCCAGCAGTTACATGGAGGGGCAGCCCCAGCATTTT. The chain employs TRBV6-5 and TRBJ1-5, with a weak D call TRBD1 (5 bases). Germline CDR1 MNHEY, CDR2 SVGAGI. Trimming left V 2 bases short and J 7 bases short, with 9 bases between. This CDR3 has 13 amino acids.

The chain combines TRBV7-8 with TRBJ2-1, with TRBD2 matching 7 bases. This CDR3 region has 15 residues. CDR1 SGHVS and CDR2 FQNEAQ come from the germline V gene. The ends lost 0 bases at V and 7 bases at J; junction bases unmatched: 6. CDR3 DNA: TGTGCCAGCAGCTTAGCGAGCGGGATCCTTAATGAGCAGTTCTTC. The encoded protein is CASSLASGILNEQFF.

The chain recombines TRBV18 with TRBJ1-1; D unclear. The length of the CDR3 is 14 residues. V lost 6 bases to trimming and J lost 1 base, with 12 bases between them. The germline CDR1 and CDR2 sequences are KGHSH and LQKENI. The CDR3 sequence is CASSRPNQNTEAFF. For the CDR3, the DNA is TGTGCCAGCTCGCGGCCGAACCAGAACACTGAAGCTTTCTTT.

J is TRBJ2-5 and V is TRBV24-1, with a tentative D call TRBD1 (6 bases). The CDR3 covers 16 residues. V was cut by 4 bases and J by 2 bases, with 16 bases left in between. Germline V CDR1 and CDR2: KGHDR, SFDVKD. Written as DNA, the CDR3 is TGTGCCACCAGTGAATCCGGCAGGGGCCTGCAAGAGACCCAGTACTTC. This gives the protein CATSESGRGLQETQYF.

This sequence joins TRBV5-8 and TRBJ1-5; no clear D. Germline values: CDR1 SGHTS, CDR2 YDEGEE. Trimming removed 7 bases at V and 2 bases at J, with 22 bases between. This CDR3 has 17 residues. CDR3 sequence reads: CASQTPVGDGGNQPQHF. CDR3 nucleotide sequence: TGTGCCAGCCAAACCCCCGTGGGTGACGGGGGCAATCAGCCCCAGCATTTT.

The sample holds many counts of this clone. The V gene is TRBV2, the J gene TRBJ2-6; TRBD1 matches 9 bases. The CDR3 is 17 residues long. The V gene end was trimmed by 6 bases and the J gene end by 0 bases; junction bases not matched to a gene: 6. Germline V CDR1 and CDR2: SNHLY, FYNNEI. The CDR3 nucleotides are TGTGCCAGCAGGACCGGGACAGGGAACTCTGGGGCCAACGTCCTGACTTTC. Translating it yields CASRTGTGNSGANVLTF.

The V call is TRBV5-1, the J call TRBJ2-7; perhaps TRBD1 as D (5 bases). Germline CDR1 and CDR2: SGHRS and YFSETQ. Trimming shortened V by 0 bases and J by 1 base, and 8 bases separated the two germline ends. The CDR3 covers 14 residues. CDR3 residues: CASSLAPGSYEQYF. CDR3 bases: TGCGCCAGCAGCTTGGCCCCAGGGTCCTACGAGCAGTACTTC.

The chain has TRBV18 and TRBJ1-6, with TRBD1 matching 9 bases. Trimming at V came to 4 bases and at J to 7 bases, leaving 2 bases not matched to a gene. Germline V gives CDR1 KGHSH, CDR2 LQKENI. This CDR3 contains 14 residues. The DNA for the CDR3 is TGTGCCAGCTCACAGGGACAGGGAAATTCACCCCTCCACTTT. Encoded protein: CASSQGQGNSPLHF.

The rearrangement uses TRBV28 and TRBJ1-2; D is possibly TRBD1 (6 bases). V gave up 11 bases and J gave up 6 bases, with 10 bases separating them. CDR3 length: 10 residues. Germline lookup yields CDR1 MDHEN and CDR2 SYDVKM. The CDR3 loop is CAVTGDGYTF. Here the CDR3 DNA reads TGTGCCGTGACAGGCGATGGCTACACCTTC.

For this clone: At the DNA level, this CDR3 is encoded by other sequences in the same sample as well. This sequence joins TRBV27 and TRBJ1-5; no clear D. Trimming cost V 6 bases and J 7 bases, with 13 bases left between them. Germline V gene lookup returns CDR1 MNHEY and CDR2 SMNVEV (reference sequence). The CDR3 is 13 amino acids. CDR3 nucleotide sequence: TGTGCCAGCAGCCTAAATTTGAACCAGCCCCAGCATTTT. Translation: CASSLNLNQPQHF.

Turning to this clone: The same CDR3 also results from other DNA sequences found in this sample. The chain links TRBV24-1 to TRBJ2-3, with TRBD2 matching over 10 bases. CDR1 is KGHDR, CDR2 SFDVKD, per germline. This CDR3 has 16 amino acids. Trimming removed 1 base from V and 0 bases from J; junction bases left unmatched: 0. DNA for the CDR3: TGTGCCACCAGTGATTTAGCGGGAGGGAGCACAGATACGCAGTATTTT. This codes for CATSDLAGGSTDTQYF.

The J gene is TRBJ2-5, the V gene TRBV10-1, with 7 bases lining up with TRBD2. The CDR3 covers 14 residues. The V gene's germline CDR1 is WNHNN and CDR2 SYGVQD (reference sequence). J was trimmed by 3 bases and V by 8 bases; bases with no gene match: 9. As DNA, the CDR3 is TGCGCCAGCTCCGGGAGGAACAAGGAAGAGACCCAGTACTTC. It is translated as CASSGRNKEETQYF.

The chain is built from TRBV12-5 and TRBJ1-3; D gene unclear. The germline CDR1 and CDR2 sequences are LGHNT and FRNRAP. The CDR3 is 14 residues long. Trimming took off 0 bases at V and 3 bases at J, with 6 bases between the two ends. In DNA form, the CDR3 reads TGTGCTAGTGGTTTGGTACAGTTTGGAAACACCATATATTTT. Translation gives CASGLVQFGNTIYF.

The gene calls are TRBV30 and TRBJ2-7, with D possibly TRBD2 on 5 matching bases. The CDR3 has 14 amino acids. Germline-derived CDR1 and CDR2 are GTSNPN and SVGIG (reference sequence). Trimming removed 4 bases from V and 2 bases from J, with 15 bases in between. The CDR3 is CAWNRGEVTYEQYF. The CDR3 DNA is TGTGCCTGGAATCGGGGTGAGGTCACCTACGAGCAGTACTTC.

As DNA, the CDR3 is TGCGCCAGCAGCTCCTCTCGGGACAGGGCCTACGAGCAGTACTTC. This codes for CASSSSRDRAYEQYF. J is TRBJ2-7 and V is TRBV4-1, with 9 bases that match TRBD1. In germline, CDR1 is MGHRA, CDR2 YSYEKL. J lost 2 bases, V lost 5 bases, and 7 bases had no gene match. The CDR3 is 15 residues long.